The 28 T cell receptor beta chains listed next were all sequenced from one sample in a study of cytomegalovirus exposure and HLA in healthy donors. In the PCR, 60 Vbeta and 13 Jbeta primers were used. TCRdb keeps only in-frame clones here, not all; method: immunoSEQ multiplex PCR. Of about 120,000 clones in the sample, less than 85% were seen once. Input material: PBMCs. The receptors derive from a man between 18 and 35 years old in good health and CMV-seropositive.

This clone was seen a few times. This chain uses TRBV5-4 with TRBJ2-4; the D gene is possibly TRBD2 (6 bases). With 6 bases removed from V and 9 bases from J, the gap between germline ends came to 13 bases. Germline-derived CDR1 and CDR2 are SGHNT and YYREEE (reference sequence). The CDR3 sequence is 12 residues long. The CDR3 spells CASTLDGGIQYF. Written as DNA, the CDR3 is TGTGCCAGCACCCTAGACGGGGGCATTCAGTACTTC.

In nucleotides, the CDR3 is TGTGCCAGCAGCTTGATCCTAGCGGGGGGGGAAGAGACCCAGTACTTC. Translated: CASSLILAGGEETQYF. The gene calls are TRBV13 and TRBJ2-5; 12 bases fit TRBD2. V gave up 3 bases and J gave up 3 bases; unmatched junction bases: 5. The CDR3 has 16 amino acids. Germline V gives CDR1 PRHDT, CDR2 FYEKMQ (reference sequence). The full variable domain, in which reference TRBV13 and TRBJ2-5 provide the parts outside the CDR3, is AAGVIQSPRHLIKEKRETATLKCYPIPRHDTVYWYQQGPGQDPQFLISFYEKMQSDKGSIPDRFSAQQFSDYHSELNMSSLELGDSALYFCASSLILAGGEETQYFGPGTRLLVL.

The chain couples TRBV6-5 to TRBJ2-7; TRBD1 matches 7 bases. The CDR3 runs 13 residues. Germline V lookup: CDR1 MNHEY, CDR2 SVGAGI. J gave up 3 bases and V 3 bases, and 2 bases lay outside the gene matches. This chain's CDR3 is CASSYGTDYEQYF. The CDR3 bases are TGTGCCAGCAGTTATGGGACAGACTACGAGCAGTACTTC.

This chain joins TRBV29-1 and TRBJ1-2, with a weak D call TRBD1 (6 bases). Germline V CDR1 and CDR2: SQVTM, ANQGSEA. The CDR3 extends over 17 amino acids. Trimming removed 7 bases from V and 2 bases from J, with 26 bases in between. The DNA for the CDR3 is TGCAGCGCCCGAATTTACCCCCCACAGGGTACCAACTATGGCTACACCTTC. Its protein product is CSARIYPPQGTNYGYTF.

The J gene is TRBJ1-1, the V gene TRBV27; D gene uncertain. Trimming left V 3 bases short and J 4 bases short, with 9 bases between. CDR3 length: 13 amino acids. CDR1 and CDR2 (germline): MNHEY, SMNVEV (reference sequence). This CDR3 reads CASSFGGVTEAFF. The CDR3 nucleotides are TGTGCCAGCAGTTTCGGAGGTGTCACTGAAGCTTTCTTT.

The chain joins TRBV29-1 to TRBJ1-2; maybe TRBD1 (5 bases). The germline CDR1 and CDR2 sequences are SQVTM and ANQGSEA. The CDR3 is 13 residues long. V shed 7 bases and J shed 6 bases, with 18 bases lying between them. The CDR3 sequence is CSGYRFSGDGYTF. In nucleotides, the CDR3 is TGCAGCGGATACAGGTTCTCGGGGGATGGCTACACCTTC.

The chain is built from TRBV6-5 and TRBJ1-2; 8 bases align to TRBD1. The CDR3 loop spans 14 amino acids. CDR1 and CDR2 from the germline V gene are MNHEY and SVGAGI. V lost 2 bases to trimming and J lost 7 bases; unmatched junction nucleotides: 6. Here the CDR3 DNA reads TGTGCCAGCAGTTACGACCCGGGGACAGGTGGCTACACCTTC. This encodes CASSYDPGTGGYTF.

CDR3 loop: CASSTSTGGTEAFF. The CDR3 DNA is TGTGCCAGCAGTACCTCGACAGGGGGCACTGAAGCTTTCTTT. The J gene is TRBJ1-1, the V gene TRBV6-6, with TRBD1 identical over 9 bases. With V trimmed by 5 bases and J by 4 bases, 5 bases remained unmatched. Germline CDR1 reads MNHNY; CDR2 reads SVGAGI (reference sequence). The CDR3 is 14 residues long.

This chain links TRBV9 with TRBJ2-7, with D maybe TRBD1 (5 bases). CDR1 and CDR2 (germline): SGDLS, YYNGEE. V was cut by 3 bases and J by 1 base, with 8 bases left in between. This CDR3 is 13 amino acids long. As DNA, the CDR3 is TGTGCCAGCAGCGGAGACAGTTCCTACGAGCAGTACTTC. Its protein is CASSGDSSYEQYF.

This clone was seen more than once but under ten times. The chain employs TRBV20-1 and TRBJ1-1; no clear D. The V and J ends lost 6 bases and 10 bases respectively, with 15 bases between them. Germline lookup yields CDR1 DFQATT and CDR2 SNEGSKA (reference sequence). The CDR3 sequence is 11 residues long. DNA for the CDR3: TGCAGTGCCCCGGGTCGGTCGAGAGCTTTCTTT. This sequence encodes CSAPGRSRAFF.

The chain carries TRBV6-5 and TRBJ1-2; 7 bases match TRBD1. Germline CDR1 reads MNHEY; CDR2 reads SVGAGI. The J segment lost 8 bases and the V segment lost 5 bases, leaving 11 bases of the junction unmatched. The length of the CDR3 is 14 residues. The chain's CDR3 is CASSVGTASMGYTF. As DNA, the CDR3 is TGTGCCAGCAGTGTCGGGACAGCTTCTATGGGCTACACCTTC.

A single count supports this clone. The V gene is TRBV30, the J gene TRBJ2-5; D not certain. Germline V gene data show CDR1 as GTSNPN and CDR2 as SVGIG (reference sequence). Trimming stripped 4 bases from V and 6 bases from J, with 12 bases between. The CDR3 spans 12 residues. CDR3: CAWMSPRQTQYF. The CDR3 region has the DNA TGTGCCTGGATGAGCCCTAGACAGACCCAGTACTTC.

This rearrangement joins TRBV7-9 to TRBJ2-3; a weak D match, TRBD2 (6 bases). The V end lost 3 bases, the J end lost 3 bases, and 7 bases lay between the germline ends. The CDR3 covers 13 residues. Germline values: CDR1 SEHNR, CDR2 FQNEAQ (reference sequence). The CDR3 loop is CASSFGGTDTQYF. In nucleotides, the CDR3 is TGTGCCAGCAGCTTCGGGGGAACAGATACGCAGTATTTT.

This chain uses TRBV2 with TRBJ2-7; 7 bases are shared with TRBD2. Germline CDR1 and CDR2: SNHLY and FYNNEI. This CDR3 spans 18 amino acids. Trimming removed 1 base from V and 3 bases from J; junction bases left unmatched: 15. In DNA, the CDR3 is TGTGCCAGCAGTGAAGGACCCCCTGGGACGGGGGGAGTCTACGAGCAGTACTTC. The encoded protein is CASSEGPPGTGGVYEQYF.

The chain joins TRBV5-1 to TRBJ2-3; the match to TRBD2 covers 7 bases. This CDR3 is built from 15 residues. From germline, CDR1 is SGHRS and CDR2 YFSETQ. Unmatched junction bases numbered 8, after V lost 5 bases and J lost 2 bases. The CDR3 loop is CASRRSGTITDTQYF. The CDR3 DNA is TGCGCCAGCAGAAGGAGCGGGACCATCACAGATACGCAGTATTTT.

The rearrangement joins TRBV7-8 to TRBJ2-5, with 7 positions matching TRBD1. The J call may be wrong; the DNA end is better matched by TRBJ2-7. Per germline, CDR1 SGHVS and CDR2 FQNEAQ. The CDR3 contains 15 residues. For the CDR3, the DNA is TGTGCCAGCAGCCCGTGGACAGGTAGCTCCTACGAGCAGTACTTC. This sequence encodes CASSPWTGSSYEQYF.

The chain combines TRBV10-1 with TRBJ1-4; TRBD1 might be the D (5 bases). The V end lost 6 bases, the J end lost 0 bases, and 23 bases lay between the germline ends. The germline V gene encodes CDR1 WNHNN and CDR2 SYGVQD (reference sequence). The CDR3 is made up of 19 amino acids. The CDR3 bases are TGCGCCAGCAGACGCCCATTGGAGCAAGGGGCTTCAACTAATGAAAAACTGTTTTTT. Residues: CASRRPLEQGASTNEKLFF.

The V gene is TRBV2, the J gene TRBJ2-1; 9 positions agree with TRBD2. Per germline, CDR1 SNHLY and CDR2 FYNNEI. J was trimmed by 14 bases and V by 5 bases; bases with no gene match: 7. The CDR3 extends over 12 amino acids. This CDR3 reads CASSLTGGGEFF. CDR3 bases: TGTGCCAGCAGTCTGACGGGCGGGGGGGAGTTCTTC.

The chain couples TRBV10-3 to TRBJ2-5; no firm D call. V lost 4 bases to trimming and J lost 5 bases, with 20 bases between them. This CDR3 has 16 amino acids. Germline V gives CDR1 ENHRY, CDR2 SYGVKD. CDR3 nucleotides: TGTGCCATCAGTGGTGGCACCCAACTGCTGAGGGAGACCCAGTACTTC. Protein: CAISGGTQLLRETQYF.

V and J are TRBV7-3 and TRBJ1-2; TRBD1 matches 8 bases. Unmatched junction bases numbered 6, after V lost 5 bases and J lost 7 bases. CDR3 length equals 13 residues. CDR1 is SGHTA and CDR2 is FQGTGA in the germline V gene. The CDR3 reads CASSATGAGGYTF. The CDR3 bases are TGTGCCAGCAGCGCGACAGGGGCGGGTGGCTACACCTTC. The variable domain in full, with the rest retrieved from reference TRBV7-3 and TRBJ1-2, is GAGVSQTPSNKVTEKGKYVELRCDPISGHTALYWYRQSLGQGPEFLIYFQGTGAADDSGLPNDRFFAVRPEGSVSTLKIQRTERGDSAVYLCASSATGAGGYTFGSGTRLTVV.

As to this clone: The junction and the germline gene differ at one end; a read error may be behind it. The rearrangement joins TRBV5-1 to TRBJ2-7; 8 nucleotides match TRBD1. Germline CDR1 is SGHRS and CDR2 is YFSETQ. The CDR3 runs 9 residues. The CDR3 DNA follows: TGCGCCAGCTGTACGGACAGGGCCTTC. Translated: CASCTDRAF.

J is TRBJ2-7 and V is TRBV9; 9 positions agree with TRBD1. CDR1 and CDR2 (germline): SGDLS, YYNGEE. V trimming: 2 bases; J trimming: 2 bases; junction bases outside the gene matches: 2. The CDR3 is 14 residues long. In nucleotides, the CDR3 is TGTGCCAGCAGCGTGGGACAGGGAACCTACGAGCAGTACTTC. Residues: CASSVGQGTYEQYF.

The chain joins TRBV5-4 to TRBJ1-2; tentatively, D is TRBD1 (5 bases). CDR1 is SGHNT, CDR2 YYREEE, per germline (reference sequence). Deletions cut 3 bases from V and 2 bases from J, with 8 bases between. The CDR3 is 13 amino acids. This chain's CDR3 is CASSSRQNYGYTF. The CDR3 DNA reads TGTGCCAGCAGCTCGCGACAGAACTATGGCTACACCTTC.

CDR3 DNA sequence: TGTGCCAGCCAAAGCGGGGGGTCTTACAATGAGCAGTTCTTC. Protein sequence: CASQSGGSYNEQFF. The J gene is TRBJ2-1, the V gene TRBV27, with TRBD2 identical over 9 bases. CDR1 and CDR2 from the germline V gene are MNHEY and SMNVEV (reference sequence). V lost 8 bases and J lost 4; bases outside the gene matches: 6. The CDR3 has 14 residues.

The rearrangement joins TRBV30 to TRBJ2-3, with D hard to call. CDR1 is GTSNPN, CDR2 SVGIG, per germline (reference sequence). The CDR3 contains 14 residues. The V end lost 4 bases, the J end lost 3 bases, and 14 bases lay between the germline ends. CDR3 loop: CAWTPPSSTDTQYF. The CDR3 DNA is TGTGCCTGGACCCCCCCCTCCAGTACAGATACGCAGTATTTT.

This rearrangement joins TRBV4-1 to TRBJ1-2, with TRBD1 matching over 8 bases. Germline V gives CDR1 MGHRA, CDR2 YSYEKL. The CDR3 runs to 15 residues. V was clipped by 4 bases and J by 3 bases; unmatched bases: 7. DNA for the CDR3: TGCGCCAGCAGCCTCCTTCAGGGGGCTCACTATGGCTACACCTTC. It specifies CASSLLQGAHYGYTF.

The chain recombines TRBV19 with TRBJ1-4; TRBD1 matches 8 bases. Trimming at V came to 5 bases and at J to 2 bases, leaving 4 bases not matched to a gene. CDR1 LNHDA and CDR2 SQIVND come from the germline V gene (reference sequence). The CDR3 length is 15 residues. CDR3: CASSYRGTTNEKLFF. The CDR3 DNA sequence: TGTGCCAGTAGTTACAGGGGGACGACTAATGAAAAACTGTTTTTT.

J is TRBJ1-1 and V is TRBV11-2; possible D gene TRBD1, 6 bases. Germline assignment: CDR1 SGHAT and CDR2 FQNNGV. The CDR3 contains 14 residues. Trimming took 5 bases from V and 7 from J, leaving 17 bases between them. DNA for the CDR3: TGTGCCAGCAGCCGAGCGTTGGGGGCGATTGAAGCTTTCTTT. Protein sequence: CASSRALGAIEAFF.